This record covers a single T cell receptor (beta chain). Its specificity is not known. These data are taken from a study of shared clonotypes between healthy human individuals. Whole-study results and caveats: Few donors restricted represented genetic and exposure-history diversity. Generation of non-shared clonotypes was less probable than generation of clonotypes shared by all four donors. The naive CD4 repertoires of a handful of donors were compared, and around 5% of clonotypes were shared.

The material for each subset, its genomic DNA, was split evenly across several immunoSEQ plates. Sequencing was performed with immunoSEQ multiplex PCR; in TCRdb, only in-frame clones are kept and a portion is missing. The sample carries around 750,000 clones, around 74% recorded once. Per the germline V gene, CDR1 is SGHRS and CDR2 is YFSETQ. With V trimmed by 1 base and J by 8 bases, 11 bases remained unmatched. CDR3 length: 16 residues. The TCR comes from a woman in her thirties in good health. Sequencing was performed on memory CD4+ T cells sorted from blood. Subset reported: CD45RA-negative fraction. This chain uses TRBV5-1 with TRBJ2-1, with 8 positions matching TRBD1. CDR3 region: CASSLTGGTGTHEQFF. The CDR3, as DNA: TGCGCCAGCAGCTTGACCGGTGGGACAGGTACGCATGAGCAGTTCTTC. Full variable domain (missing parts from reference TRBV5-1 and TRBJ2-1): KAGVTQTPRYLIKTRGQQVTLSCSPISGHRSVSWYQQTPGQGLQFLFEYFSETQRNKGNFPGRFSGRQFSNSRSEMNVSTLELGDSALYLCASSLTGGTGTHEQFFGPGTRLTVL.